These 3 T cell receptor beta chains came from one sample sequenced in a study of spatial heterogeneity in lung cancer (dated by TCRdb to the late 2010s). Study-wide conclusions, independent of this receptor: The tumor nonsynonymous mutation count correlated with the number of expanded alpha and beta TCRs within the tumor.

Their recognized antigens are unknown. Libraries were constructed by 5' RACE. Sequenced on a NextSeq 500. TCRdb reanalyzed the raw reads on its own, using fastp at Q25 for trimming and MiXCR for clone calling, and kept in-frame beta chains. Merged by CDR3 protein, the rows form single entries marked with the most common genes and DNA. Across this sample there are 4,500 to 7,000 distinct CDR3 sequences, with around 5% seen only once. Clones ranked in the top ten supply approximately 20% of the sample. The sample's time point label, decoded: sample taken at primary tumor resection. Sample: lung tumor tissue, taken at surgery. All receptors come from a male donor with early-stage non-small cell lung cancer.

This clonotype was observed at least ten times. This beta chain was picked up by a library intended for alpha chains and is off target, so its count carries little meaning. The chain combines TRBV6-5 with TRBJ1-5; D may be TRBD1 (5 bases). Trimming cost V 7 bases and J 9 bases, with 22 bases left between them. Germline CDR1 is MNHEY and CDR2 is SVGAGI. The CDR3 is 15 residues long. This CDR3 reads CASKPRVTGFWPQHF. The DNA for the CDR3 is TGTGCCAGCAAACCCAGGGTTACTGGTTTTTGGCCCCAGCATTTT.

A word on this clonotype: Since it is a stray read in a library aimed at alpha chains, this beta chain has a size that is not meaningful. This chain connects TRBV18 to TRBJ2-1; D perhaps matches TRBD1 (5 bases). The CDR3 runs 16 residues. With 9 bases removed from V and 1 base from J, the gap between germline ends came to 19 bases. The germline CDR1 and CDR2 sequences are KGHSH and LQKENI. The CDR3 DNA reads as TGTGCCAGTCTACAAGGGGTGGTGAGGTCCTACAATGAGCAGTTCTTC. This codes for CASLQGVVRSYNEQFF.

This clonotype was seen at least ten times. This beta chain turned up in a library designed for alpha chains; as an off-target read, its abundance says little. This chain uses TRBV11-2 with TRBJ2-6, with D perhaps matching TRBD1 (6 bases). V gave up 6 bases and J gave up 0 bases, with 12 bases separating them. Germline V gene sequence: CDR1 SGHAT, CDR2 FQNNGV. This CDR3 has 16 amino acids. CDR3 region: CASREPGDSGANVLTF. DNA for the CDR3: TGTGCCAGCAGGGAACCAGGGGACTCTGGGGCCAACGTCCTGACTTTC.